The 10 T cell receptor beta chains reported below all come from one sample, sequenced in a study of T cell responses to AZD1222 COVID-19 vaccine. Repertoires were generated with immunoSEQ multiplex PCR, while TCRdb's copy carries only in-frame clones and drops some. The sample has 170,000 or so clones, just under 95% seen once. Material: peripheral blood, obtained 28 days after the second dose of the MenACWY control vaccine. The receptors were gathered from an adult who received the MenACWY meningococcal vaccine as a control.

The chain has TRBV29-1 and TRBJ1-5; D might be TRBD1 (6 bases). V lost 6 bases to trimming and J lost 4 bases, with 16 bases between them. The CDR3 has 14 amino acids. Germline CDR1 is SQVTM and CDR2 is ANQGSEA. The CDR3 here is CSVAEGQRNQPQHF. The CDR3 DNA follows: TGCAGCGTGGCAGAAGGACAGCGAAATCAGCCCCAGCATTTT.

This chain uses TRBV18 with TRBJ2-7; 7 bases line up with TRBD1. The CDR3 has 14 amino acids. Germline trimming cut 3 bases from V and 0 bases from J; bases unmatched to any gene: 2. Germline V gene data show CDR1 as KGHSH and CDR2 as LQKENI. The CDR3 here is CASSPGTASYEQYF. The CDR3 coding sequence is TGTGCCAGCTCACCCGGGACAGCCTCCTACGAGCAGTACTTC.

The V call is TRBV25-1, the J call TRBJ1-3, with D maybe TRBD1 (5 bases). Germline V gives CDR1 MGHDK, CDR2 SYGVNS. V was cut by 8 bases and J by 0 bases, with 14 bases left in between. This CDR3 comprises 15 residues. The CDR3 coding sequence is TGTGCCAGCGGCGATGGACACCACTCTGGAAACACCATATATTTT. Translation gives CASGDGHHSGNTIYF.

V is TRBV12-3 or TRBV12-4 and J is TRBJ1-5, with D unresolved. The CDR3 loop spans 13 amino acids. Trimming cost V 1 base and J 3 bases, with 4 bases left between them. In DNA form, the CDR3 reads TGTGCCAGCAGTTTAGAGGCCAATCAGCCCCAGCATTTT. Encoded protein: CASSLEANQPQHF.

The rearrangement links TRBV19 to TRBJ1-5, with a possible D match to TRBD1 (5 bases). Germline lookup yields CDR1 LNHDA and CDR2 SQIVND (reference sequence). The CDR3 is 15 residues long. The V end was cut by 2 bases, the J end by 6 bases, with 14 bases between. The CDR3 DNA reads TGTGCCAGTAGTATATGGGGCAGGGTGGGTCAGCCCCAGCATTTT. Protein sequence: CASSIWGRVGQPQHF. The entire variable domain, with the rest obtained from reference TRBV19 and TRBJ1-5, is as follows: DGGITQSPKYLFRKEGQNVTLSCEQNLNHDAMYWYRQDPGQGLRLIYYSQIVNDFQKGDIAEGYSVSREKKESFPLTVTSAQKNPTAFYLCASSIWGRVGQPQHFGDGTRLSIL.

This chain links TRBV7-2 with TRBJ2-1; 9 positions match TRBD2. The CDR3 is made up of 16 amino acids. The V gene's germline CDR1 is SGHTA and CDR2 FQGNSA. After removal of 5 bases from V and 10 bases from J, the junction contained 15 bases not matched to a gene. The CDR3 DNA reads TGTGCCAGCAGCCCCGGAGGGGCTAGCGGGGCGAGGGAGCAGTTCTTC. Encoded protein: CASSPGGASGAREQFF.

The chain carries TRBV19 and TRBJ1-5; TRBD1 matches 9 bases. Germline V gene data show CDR1 as LNHDA and CDR2 as SQIVND (reference sequence). V lost 6 bases, J lost 4 bases, and 4 bases stayed unmatched. This CDR3 has 14 amino acids. CDR3 coding DNA: TGTGCCAGTAGCTGGACAGGGGTTAATCAGCCCCAGCATTTT. Translated, it gives CASSWTGVNQPQHF.

CDR3: CASSPGWGRGTEAFF. The CDR3 bases are TGTGCCAGCTCACCAGGTTGGGGGCGGGGGACTGAAGCTTTCTTT. The chain couples TRBV18 to TRBJ1-1; possibly TRBD1 for D (6 bases). Trimming stripped 2 bases from V and 5 bases from J, with 15 bases between. Per the germline V gene, CDR1 is KGHSH and CDR2 is LQKENI. The CDR3 spans 15 residues.

The chain is built from TRBV18 and TRBJ2-1, with D possibly TRBD1 on 5 matching bases. V was clipped by 3 bases and J by 3 bases, with 9 bases between them. This CDR3 comprises 14 residues. CDR1 and CDR2 (germline): KGHSH, LQKENI. The CDR3 sequence: CASSPQGGYNEQFF. The CDR3 region has the DNA TGTGCCAGCTCACCTCAGGGCGGCTACAATGAGCAGTTCTTC.

The chain employs TRBV4-2 and TRBJ2-3, with D perhaps matching TRBD2 (7 bases). Deletions cut 0 bases from V and 1 base from J, with 11 bases between. The CDR3 totals 16 residues. Germline V lookup: CDR1 LGHNA, CDR2 YNFKEQ. The CDR3 sequence is CASSQDRGGGTDTQYF. CDR3 nucleotides: TGTGCCAGCAGCCAAGATAGGGGGGGCGGCACAGATACGCAGTATTTT.